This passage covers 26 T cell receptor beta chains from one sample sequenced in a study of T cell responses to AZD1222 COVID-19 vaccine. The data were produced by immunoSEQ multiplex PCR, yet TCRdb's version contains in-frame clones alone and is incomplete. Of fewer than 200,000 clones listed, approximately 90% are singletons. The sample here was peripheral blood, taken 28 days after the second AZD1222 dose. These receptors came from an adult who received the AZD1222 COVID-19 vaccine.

Written as DNA, the CDR3 is TGTGCCAGCAGTTACCTAAGCGGGGCCTCGGGGGGCTACACCTTC. Translation: CASSYLSGASGGYTF. J is TRBJ1-2 and V is TRBV6-6; possible D gene TRBD1, 5 bases. CDR1 and CDR2 from the germline V gene are MNHNY and SVGAGI (reference sequence). This CDR3 has 15 amino acids. With 2 bases removed from V and 8 bases from J, the gap between germline ends came to 18 bases.

This CDR3 is CASSTGASNQPQHF. For the CDR3, the DNA is TGCGCCAGCAGCACAGGAGCTAGCAATCAGCCCCAGCATTTT. The rearrangement links TRBV5-1 to TRBJ1-5, with D perhaps TRBD1 (5 bases). The germline V gene encodes CDR1 SGHRS and CDR2 YFSETQ. This CDR3 comprises 14 residues. Trimming took off 4 bases at V and 0 bases at J, with 8 bases between the two ends.

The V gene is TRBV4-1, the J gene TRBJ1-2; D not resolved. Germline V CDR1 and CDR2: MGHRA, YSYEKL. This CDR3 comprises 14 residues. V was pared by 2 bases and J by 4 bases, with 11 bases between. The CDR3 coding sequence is TGCGCCAGCAGCCAACAGGCTAGCAGCTATGGCTACACCTTC. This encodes CASSQQASSYGYTF.

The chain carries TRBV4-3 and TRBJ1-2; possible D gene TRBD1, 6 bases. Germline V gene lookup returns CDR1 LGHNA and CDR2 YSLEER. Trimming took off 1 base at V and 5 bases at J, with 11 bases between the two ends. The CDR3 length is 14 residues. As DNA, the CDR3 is TGCGCCAGCAGCCAAGGGACAGATCAGTATGGCTACACCTTC. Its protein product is CASSQGTDQYGYTF.

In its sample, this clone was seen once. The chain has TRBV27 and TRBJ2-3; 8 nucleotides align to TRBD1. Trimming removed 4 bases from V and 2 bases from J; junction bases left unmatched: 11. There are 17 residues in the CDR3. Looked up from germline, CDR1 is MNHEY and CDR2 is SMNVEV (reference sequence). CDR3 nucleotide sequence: TGTGCCAGCAGTTCACCCGGACAGGGATATTTCACAGATACGCAGTATTTT. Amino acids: CASSSPGQGYFTDTQYF.

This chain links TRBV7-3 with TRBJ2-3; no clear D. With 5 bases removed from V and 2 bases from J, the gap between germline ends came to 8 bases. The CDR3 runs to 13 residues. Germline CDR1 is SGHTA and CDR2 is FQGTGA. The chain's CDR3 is CASSLKTTDTQYF. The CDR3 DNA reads TGTGCCAGCAGCCTTAAGACCACAGATACGCAGTATTTT.

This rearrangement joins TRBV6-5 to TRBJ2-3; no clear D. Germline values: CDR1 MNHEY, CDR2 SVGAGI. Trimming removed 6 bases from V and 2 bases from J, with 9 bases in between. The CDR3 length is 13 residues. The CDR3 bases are TGTGCCAGCAGACTCGACGACACAGATACGCAGTATTTT. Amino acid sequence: CASRLDDTDTQYF.

CDR3: CAWREGGFEAFF. The CDR3 nucleotides are TGTGCCTGGAGGGAGGGGGGTTTTGAAGCTTTCTTT. The chain links TRBV30 to TRBJ1-1; possibly TRBD1 for D (6 bases). CDR3 length equals 12 residues. CDR1 is GTSNPN, CDR2 SVGIG, per germline (reference sequence). The V gene lost 3 bases and the J gene lost 7 bases, with 12 bases spanning the gap.

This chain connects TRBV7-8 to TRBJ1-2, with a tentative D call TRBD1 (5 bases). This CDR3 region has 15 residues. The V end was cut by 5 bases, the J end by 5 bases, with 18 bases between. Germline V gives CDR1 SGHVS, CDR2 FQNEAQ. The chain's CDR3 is CASSRGRTLLYGYTF. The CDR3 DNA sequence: TGTGCCAGCAGCCGAGGGCGGACACTCCTTTATGGCTACACCTTC.

DNA for the CDR3: TGTGCCAGCAGCAAGACAGGATATAGCAATCAGCCCCAGCATTTT. It codes for CASSKTGYSNQPQHF. J is TRBJ1-5 and V is TRBV21-1; TRBD1, the D gene given by the table, was not confirmed from the DNA. TRBV21-1 is shown as a pseudogene. This CDR3 is built from 15 residues.

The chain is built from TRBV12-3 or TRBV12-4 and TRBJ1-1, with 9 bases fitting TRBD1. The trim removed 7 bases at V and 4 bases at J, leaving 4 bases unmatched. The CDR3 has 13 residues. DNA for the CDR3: TGTGCCAGCATCTTGACAGGGGGCACTGAAGCTTTCTTT. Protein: CASILTGGTEAFF.

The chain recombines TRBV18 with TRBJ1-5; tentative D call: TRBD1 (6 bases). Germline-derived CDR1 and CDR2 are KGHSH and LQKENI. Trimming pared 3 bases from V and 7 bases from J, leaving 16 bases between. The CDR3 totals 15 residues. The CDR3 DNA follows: TGTGCCAGCTCACCGGGGGGGGCCTTCGTCCAGCCCCAGCATTTT. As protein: CASSPGGAFVQPQHF. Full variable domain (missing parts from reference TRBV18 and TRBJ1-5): NAGVMQNPRHLVRRRGQEARLRCSPMKGHSHVYWYRQLPEEGLKFMVYLQKENIIDESGMPKERFSAEFPKEGPSILRIQQVVRGDSAAYFCASSPGGAFVQPQHFGDGTRLSIL.

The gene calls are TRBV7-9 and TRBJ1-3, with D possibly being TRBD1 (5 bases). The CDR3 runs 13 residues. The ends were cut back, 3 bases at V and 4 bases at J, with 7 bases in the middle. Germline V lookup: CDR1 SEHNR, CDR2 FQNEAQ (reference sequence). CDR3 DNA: TGTGCCAGCAGCTTTCAGGGAGGAAACACCATATATTTT. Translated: CASSFQGGNTIYF.

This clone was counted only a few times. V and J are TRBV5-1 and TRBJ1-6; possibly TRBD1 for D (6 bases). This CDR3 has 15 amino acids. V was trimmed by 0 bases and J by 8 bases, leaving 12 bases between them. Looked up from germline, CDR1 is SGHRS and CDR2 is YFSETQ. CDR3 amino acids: CASSLENREYSPLHF. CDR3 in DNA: TGCGCCAGCAGCTTGGAAAACAGGGAGTATTCACCCCTCCACTTT.

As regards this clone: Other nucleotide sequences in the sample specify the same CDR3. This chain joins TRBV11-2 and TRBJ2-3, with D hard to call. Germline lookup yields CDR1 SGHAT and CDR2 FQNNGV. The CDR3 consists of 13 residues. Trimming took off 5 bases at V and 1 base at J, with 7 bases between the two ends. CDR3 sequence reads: CASSLAGTDTQYF. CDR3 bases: TGTGCCAGCAGCCTCGCGGGCACAGATACGCAGTATTTT. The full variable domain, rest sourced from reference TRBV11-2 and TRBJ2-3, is EAGVAQSPRYKIIEKRQSVAFWCNPISGHATLYWYQQILGQGPKLLIQFQNNGVVDDSQLPKDRFSAERLKGVDSTLKIQPAKLEDSAVYLCASSLAGTDTQYFGPGTRLTVL.

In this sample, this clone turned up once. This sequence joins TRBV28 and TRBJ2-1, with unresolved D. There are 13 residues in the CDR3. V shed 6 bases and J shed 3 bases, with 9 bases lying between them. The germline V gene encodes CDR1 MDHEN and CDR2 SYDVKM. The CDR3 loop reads CASRQASYNEQFF. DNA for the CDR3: TGTGCCAGCAGACAAGCAAGCTACAATGAGCAGTTCTTC.

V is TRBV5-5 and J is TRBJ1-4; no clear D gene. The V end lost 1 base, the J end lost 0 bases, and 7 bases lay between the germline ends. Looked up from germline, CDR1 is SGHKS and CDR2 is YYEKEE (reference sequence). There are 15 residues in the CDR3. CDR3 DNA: TGTGCCAGCAGCTTGCCCCAGACAACTAATGAAAAACTGTTTTTT. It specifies CASSLPQTTNEKLFF.

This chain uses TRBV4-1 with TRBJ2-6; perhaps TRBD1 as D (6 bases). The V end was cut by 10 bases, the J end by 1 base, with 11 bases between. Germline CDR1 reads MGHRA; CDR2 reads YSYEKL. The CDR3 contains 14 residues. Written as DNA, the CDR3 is TGCGCCACCGATAGGGGGTCTGGGGCCAACGTCCTGACTTTC. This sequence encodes CATDRGSGANVLTF.

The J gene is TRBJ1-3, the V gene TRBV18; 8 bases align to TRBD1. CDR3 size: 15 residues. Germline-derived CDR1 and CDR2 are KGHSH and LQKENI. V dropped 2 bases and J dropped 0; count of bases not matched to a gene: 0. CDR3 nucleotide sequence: TGTGCCAGCTCACCAGGACAGGGCTCTGGAAACACCATATATTTT. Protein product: CASSPGQGSGNTIYF.

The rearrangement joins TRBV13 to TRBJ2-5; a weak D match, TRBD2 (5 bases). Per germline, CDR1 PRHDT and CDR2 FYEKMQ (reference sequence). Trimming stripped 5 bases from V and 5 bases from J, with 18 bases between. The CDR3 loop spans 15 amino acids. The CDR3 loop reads CASSPTDSRVETQYF. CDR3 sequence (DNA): TGTGCCAGCAGCCCTACGGACTCCCGGGTGGAGACCCAGTACTTC.

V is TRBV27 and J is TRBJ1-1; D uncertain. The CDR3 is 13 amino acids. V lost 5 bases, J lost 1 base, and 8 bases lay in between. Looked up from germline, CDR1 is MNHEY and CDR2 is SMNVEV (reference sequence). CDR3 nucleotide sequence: TGTGCCAGCAGTCGTAACAGGAACACTGAAGCTTTCTTT. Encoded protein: CASSRNRNTEAFF.

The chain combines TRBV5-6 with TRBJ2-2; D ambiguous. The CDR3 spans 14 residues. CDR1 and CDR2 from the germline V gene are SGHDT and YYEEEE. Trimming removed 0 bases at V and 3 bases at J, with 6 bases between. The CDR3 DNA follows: TGTGCCAGCAGCTTGGTCCGGGACACCGGGGAGCTGTTTTTT. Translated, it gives CASSLVRDTGELFF.

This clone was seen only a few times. The CDR3 DNA sequence: TGTGCCAGCAGTTACGGCAGGAATGAGCAGTTCTTC. It translates to CASSYGRNEQFF. V is TRBV27 and J is TRBJ2-1; no clear D. CDR3 length: 12 residues. Germline lookup yields CDR1 MNHEY and CDR2 SMNVEV (reference sequence). Trimming removed 4 bases at V and 7 bases at J, with 8 bases between.

CDR3 DNA: TGTGCCAGCGAGCGGGGAGACCCTTACAATGAGCAGTTCTTC. As protein: CASERGDPYNEQFF. The chain couples TRBV2 to TRBJ2-1; 7 bases align to TRBD2. The CDR3 is 14 residues long. Germline trimming cut 8 bases from V and 4 bases from J; bases unmatched to any gene: 8. CDR1 is SNHLY and CDR2 is FYNNEI in the germline V gene.

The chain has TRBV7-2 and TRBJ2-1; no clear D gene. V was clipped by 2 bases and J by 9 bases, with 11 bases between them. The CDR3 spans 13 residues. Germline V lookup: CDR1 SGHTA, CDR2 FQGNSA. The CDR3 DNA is TGTGCCAGCAGCTTATCCCCGAAGGTTGAGCAGTTCTTC. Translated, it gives CASSLSPKVEQFF. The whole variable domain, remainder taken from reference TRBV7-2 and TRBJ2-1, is GAGVSQSPSNKVTEKGKDVELRCDPISGHTALYWYRQSLGQGLEFLIYFQGNSAPDKSGLPSDRFSAERTGGSVSTLTIQRTQQEDSAVYLCASSLSPKVEQFFGPGTRLTVL.

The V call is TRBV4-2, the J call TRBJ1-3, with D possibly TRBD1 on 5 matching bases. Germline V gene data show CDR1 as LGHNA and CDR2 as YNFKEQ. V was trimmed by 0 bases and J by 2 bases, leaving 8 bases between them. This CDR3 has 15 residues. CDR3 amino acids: CASSQEPGTGNTIYF. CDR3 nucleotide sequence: TGTGCCAGCAGCCAAGAGCCAGGGACTGGAAACACCATATATTTT.